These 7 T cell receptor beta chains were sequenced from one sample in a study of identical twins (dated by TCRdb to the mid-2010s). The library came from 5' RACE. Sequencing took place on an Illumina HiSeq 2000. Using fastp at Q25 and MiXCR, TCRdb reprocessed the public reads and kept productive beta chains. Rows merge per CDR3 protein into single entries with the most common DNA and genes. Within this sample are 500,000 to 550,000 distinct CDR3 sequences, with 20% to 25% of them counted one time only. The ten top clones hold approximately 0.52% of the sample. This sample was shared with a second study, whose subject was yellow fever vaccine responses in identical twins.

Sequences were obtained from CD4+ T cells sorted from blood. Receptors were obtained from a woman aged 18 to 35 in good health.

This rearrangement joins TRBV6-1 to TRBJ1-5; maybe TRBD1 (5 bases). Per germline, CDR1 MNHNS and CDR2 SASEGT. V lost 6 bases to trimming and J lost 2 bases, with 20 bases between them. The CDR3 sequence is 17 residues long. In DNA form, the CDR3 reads TGTGCCAGCAGCCAAACCGGAGTGGTAGGGGGCAATCAGCCCCAGCATTTT. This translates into CASSQTGVVGGNQPQHF.

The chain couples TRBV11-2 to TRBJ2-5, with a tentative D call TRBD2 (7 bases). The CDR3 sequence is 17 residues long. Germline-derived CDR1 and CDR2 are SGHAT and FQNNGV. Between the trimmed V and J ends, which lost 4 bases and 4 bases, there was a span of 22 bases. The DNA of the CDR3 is TGTGCCAGCAGCTGGGGGTGGGGCGGGGGCCTCCGAGAGACCCAGTACTTC. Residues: CASSWGWGGGLRETQYF.

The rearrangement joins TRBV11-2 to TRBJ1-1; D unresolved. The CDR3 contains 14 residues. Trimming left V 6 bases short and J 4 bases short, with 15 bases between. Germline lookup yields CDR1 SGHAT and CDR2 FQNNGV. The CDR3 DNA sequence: TGTGCCAGCAGGAAGCGGACGGGGATCACTGAAGCTTTCTTT. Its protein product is CASRKRTGITEAFF.

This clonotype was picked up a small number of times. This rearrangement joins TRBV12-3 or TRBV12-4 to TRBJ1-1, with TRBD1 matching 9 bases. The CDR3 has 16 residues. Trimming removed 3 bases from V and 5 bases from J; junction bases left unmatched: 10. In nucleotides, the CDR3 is TGTGCCAGCAGTTTGGGAGTGGGACAGGGAGGAACTGAAGCTTTCTTT. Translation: CASSLGVGQGGTEAFF.

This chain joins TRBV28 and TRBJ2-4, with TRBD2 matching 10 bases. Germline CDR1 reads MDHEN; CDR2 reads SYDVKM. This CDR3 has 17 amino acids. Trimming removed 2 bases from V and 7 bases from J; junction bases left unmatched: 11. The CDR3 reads CASSLPSTAGGKNIQYF. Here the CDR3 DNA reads TGTGCCAGCAGTTTACCATCAACAGCGGGAGGGAAGAACATTCAGTACTTC.

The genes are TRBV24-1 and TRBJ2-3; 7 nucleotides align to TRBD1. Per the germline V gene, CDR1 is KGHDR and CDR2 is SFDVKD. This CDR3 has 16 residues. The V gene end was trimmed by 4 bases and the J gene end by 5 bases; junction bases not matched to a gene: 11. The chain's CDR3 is CATSDYSTGPKDTQYF. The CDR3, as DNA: TGTGCCACCAGTGACTACTCGACAGGGCCGAAAGATACGCAGTATTTT.

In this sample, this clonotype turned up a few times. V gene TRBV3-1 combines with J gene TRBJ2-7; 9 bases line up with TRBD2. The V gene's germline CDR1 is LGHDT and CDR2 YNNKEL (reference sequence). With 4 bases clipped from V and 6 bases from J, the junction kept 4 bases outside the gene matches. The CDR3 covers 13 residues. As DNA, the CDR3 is TGTGCCAGCAGCCCAGCGGGGGGTCGCGAGCAGTACGTC. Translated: CASSPAGGREQYV.